This is a list of T cell receptor beta chains from one sample in a study of T cells after yellow fever vaccination. TCRdb used MiXCR to reprocess the 5' RACE reads, holding one entry per CDR3 protein. The sample lists more than 200,000 distinct CDR3 sequences, roughly 3.7% occurring once. The material was PBMCs, obtained 15 days after the yellow fever booster vaccination. These receptors were collected from a man younger than 35 who received the YFV17D yellow fever vaccine. Each CDR3 is given with its conserved first and last residue. Each record gives: D gene, clone size, V gene, J gene, CDR3 protein, CDR3 DNA. A D gene is named only where the DNA matches it firmly. Clone sizes are given selectively: once, few, many, or a class where the clone is expanded.

D: TRBD2; size: many; V: TRBV6-5; J: TRBJ2-2; CDR3: CASRKLAGGLAGELFF; DNA: TGTGCCAGCAGGAAACTAGCGGGGGGGCTGGCCGGGGAGCTGTTTTTT
D: TRBD2; size: many; V: TRBV7-8; J: TRBJ2-2; CDR3: CASSSRGGANTGELFF; DNA: TGTGCCAGCAGCTCCCGGGGGGGGGCGAACACCGGGGAGCTGTTTTTT
D: .; size: .; V: TRBV6-2/TRBV6-3; J: TRBJ1-2; CDR3: CASSYGRGLESGYTF; DNA: TGTGCCAGCAGTTACGGCAGGGGCTTGGAGAGCGGCTACACCTTC
D: TRBD2; size: many; V: TRBV20-1; J: TRBJ2-5; CDR3: CSARDTGRGVGETQYF; DNA: TGCAGTGCTAGAGATACCGGACGGGGGGTCGGAGAGACCCAGTACTTC
D: .; size: many; V: TRBV11-2; J: TRBJ1-3; CDR3: CASSSRWAGSSGNTIYF; DNA: TGTGCCAGCAGCTCCCGCTGGGCGGGCAGCTCTGGAAACACCATATATTTT
D: .; size: many; V: TRBV4-3; J: TRBJ1-2; CDR3: CASSQDWANYGYTF; DNA: TGCGCCAGCAGCCAAGATTGGGCTAACTATGGCTACACCTTC
D: TRBD1; size: many; V: TRBV20-1; J: TRBJ1-6; CDR3: CSAGTGIYSPLHF; DNA: TGCAGTGCCGGGACAGGGATCTATTCACCCCTCCACTTT
D: .; size: .; V: TRBV5-1; J: TRBJ2-3; CDR3: CASRITGADTQYF; DNA: TGCGCCAGCAGGATTACCGGGGCAGATACGCAGTATTTT
D: TRBD1; size: many; V: TRBV4-3; J: TRBJ1-5; CDR3: CASSHRTGVNQPQHF; DNA: TGCGCCAGCAGCCACAGGACAGGGGTCAATCAGCCCCAGCATTTT
D: .; size: many; V: TRBV5-1; J: TRBJ2-1; CDR3: CASAPPGNEQFF; DNA: TGCGCCAGCGCCCCCCCGGGGAATGAGCAGTTCTTC
D: .; size: few; V: TRBV5-5; J: TRBJ1-6; CDR3: CASSSNLGRDSYNSPLHF; DNA: TGTGCCAGCAGCTCCAATCTTGGGAGGGACTCCTATAATTCACCCCTCCACTTT
D: .; size: many; V: TRBV11-1; J: TRBJ2-1; CDR3: CASSRLRQAFNEQFF; DNA: TGTGCCAGCAGCCGCCTTAGACAGGCCTTCAATGAGCAGTTCTTC
D: .; size: many; V: TRBV20-1; J: TRBJ1-2; CDR3: CSCPVPGQRGYTF; DNA: TGCAGTTGCCCCGTTCCGGGACAACGCGGCTACACCTTC
D: TRBD1; size: many; V: TRBV4-1; J: TRBJ1-4; CDR3: CASSPGTVNEKLFF; DNA: TGCGCCAGCAGCCCGGGGACAGTTAATGAAAAACTGTTTTTT
D: .; size: many; V: TRBV7-8; J: TRBJ2-5; CDR3: CASSPGGAEETQYF; DNA: TGTGCCAGCAGCCCAGGGGGGGCGGAAGAGACCCAGTACTTC
D: .; size: many; V: TRBV5-1; J: TRBJ2-3; CDR3: CASSLGPGDTDTQYF; DNA: TGCGCCAGCAGCTTGGGTCCGGGGGACACAGATACGCAGTATTTT
D: TRBD2; size: many; V: TRBV7-7; J: TRBJ2-3; CDR3: CASSLSATSGDTQYF; DNA: TGTGCCAGCAGCTTAAGTGCCACTAGCGGAGATACGCAGTATTTT
D: TRBD2; size: many; V: TRBV7-2; J: TRBJ2-1; CDR3: CASSLGASGGNEQFF; DNA: TGTGCCAGCAGCTTAGGGGCTAGCGGGGGTAATGAGCAGTTCTTC
D: .; size: few; V: TRBV27; J: TRBJ1-6; CDR3: CTSRSPSGHRPNSPLHF; DNA: TGCACCAGCAGGTCACCTTCGGGCCACAGGCCTAATTCACCCCTCCACTTT
D: TRBD2; size: many; V: TRBV12-3/TRBV12-4; J: TRBJ2-5; CDR3: CASSLSSGGQETQYF; DNA: TGTGCCAGCAGTTTATCTAGCGGGGGGCAAGAGACCCAGTACTTC
D: TRBD1; size: many; V: TRBV20-1; J: TRBJ1-5; CDR3: CSRQGGSNQPQHF; DNA: TGCAGCCGACAGGGCGGTAGCAATCAGCCCCAGCATTTT
D: .; size: many; V: TRBV4-3; J: TRBJ2-1; CDR3: CASSQAPPRYNEQFF; DNA: TGCGCCAGCAGCCAAGCCCCGCCGAGATACAATGAGCAGTTCTTC
D: .; size: many; V: TRBV4-3; J: TRBJ2-3; CDR3: CASSQSLGRPGADTQYF; DNA: TGCGCCAGCAGCCAGTCACTGGGACGCCCGGGGGCAGATACGCAGTATTTT
D: .; size: many; V: TRBV7-2; J: TRBJ2-5; CDR3: CASSRDEGETQYF; DNA: TGTGCCAGCAGCCGGGATGAGGGAGAGACCCAGTACTTC
D: TRBD2; size: many; V: TRBV5-4; J: TRBJ2-1; CDR3: CASSLDLAGGYNEQFF; DNA: TGTGCCAGCAGCTTGGATCTCGCGGGGGGTTACAATGAGCAGTTCTTC
D: .; size: many; V: TRBV5-5; J: TRBJ1-6; CDR3: CASSTGLALHF; DNA: TGTGCCAGCAGCACGGGGTTGGCCCTCCACTTT
D: .; size: few; V: TRBV3-1; J: TRBJ1-5; CDR3: CASSQDPTGQGKNQPQHF; DNA: TGTGCCAGCAGCCAAGATCCCACGGGGCAGGGGAAGAATCAGCCCCAGCATTTT
D: .; size: many; V: TRBV12-3/TRBV12-4; J: TRBJ2-2; CDR3: CASRGGPGELFF; DNA: TGTGCCAGCAGGGGGGGCCCCGGGGAGCTGTTTTTT
D: TRBD2; size: many; V: TRBV7-8; J: TRBJ2-1; CDR3: CASSLVGSGGAGASYNEQFF; DNA: TGTGCCAGCAGCTTAGTGGGTAGCGGGGGGGCCGGGGCTTCCTACAATGAGCAGTTCTTC
D: TRBD1; size: many; V: TRBV7-2; J: TRBJ2-2; CDR3: CASSSTGTGTGELFF; DNA: TGTGCCAGCAGCTCGACCGGGACAGGCACCGGGGAGCTGTTTTTT
D: TRBD2; size: many; V: TRBV27; J: TRBJ2-3; CDR3: CASSLWGGGGTDTQYF; DNA: TGTGCCAGCAGTTTATGGGGCGGGGGTGGCACAGATACGCAGTATTTT
D: TRBD2; size: many; V: TRBV7-8; J: TRBJ2-3; CDR3: CASSLRGTRNGPDTQYF; DNA: TGTGCCAGCAGCTTGCGGGGGACTAGGAACGGCCCAGATACGCAGTATTTT
D: TRBD1; size: many; V: TRBV5-4; J: TRBJ2-2; CDR3: CASSLDPGTANTGELFF; DNA: TGTGCCAGCAGCTTGGATCCCGGGACAGCGAACACCGGGGAGCTGTTTTTT
D: TRBD1; size: many; V: TRBV7-9; J: TRBJ2-1; CDR3: CASSFQGDEQFF; DNA: TGTGCCAGCAGCTTCCAGGGGGATGAGCAGTTCTTC
D: .; size: many; V: TRBV20-1; J: TRBJ2-5; CDR3: CSARDGDYQETQYF; DNA: TGCAGTGCTAGAGATGGGGACTACCAAGAGACCCAGTACTTC
D: .; size: many; V: TRBV5-4; J: TRBJ2-3; CDR3: CASSAGAASTDTQYF; DNA: TGTGCCAGCAGCGCCGGGGCAGCTAGCACAGATACGCAGTATTTT
D: TRBD1; size: many; V: TRBV6-5; J: TRBJ1-2; CDR3: CASSYEWDRGLGGYTF; DNA: TGTGCCAGCAGTTACGAGTGGGACAGGGGGCTGGGCGGCTACACCTTC
D: .; size: many; V: TRBV5-1; J: TRBJ2-6; CDR3: CASNPTGANVLTF; DNA: TGCGCCAGCAACCCGACTGGGGCCAACGTCCTGACTTTC
D: .; size: many; V: TRBV7-6; J: TRBJ2-5; CDR3: CASSLSPGGETQYF; DNA: TGTGCCAGCAGCCTCTCGCCCGGAGGAGAGACCCAGTACTTC
D: .; size: many; V: TRBV4-3; J: TRBJ1-1; CDR3: CASSRGEGHEAFF; DNA: TGCGCCAGCAGCCGGGGGGAGGGTCATGAAGCTTTCTTT
D: .; size: many; V: TRBV27; J: TRBJ1-5; CDR3: CASSLNPLANQPQHF; DNA: TGTGCCAGCAGTTTGAACCCCCTGGCGAATCAGCCCCAGCATTTT
D: .; size: many; V: TRBV7-2; J: TRBJ1-6; CDR3: CASSLSGPHNSPLHF; DNA: TGTGCCAGCAGCTTATCGGGGCCTCATAATTCACCCCTCCACTTT
D: .; size: many; V: TRBV7-7; J: TRBJ2-3; CDR3: CASSLGLTDTQYF; DNA: TGTGCTAGCAGCTTGGGTCTCACAGATACGCAGTATTTT
D: .; size: many; V: TRBV19; J: TRBJ1-5; CDR3: CASSIGGRDPQHF; DNA: TGTGCCAGTAGTATAGGCGGGCGAGATCCCCAGCATTTT
D: .; size: many; V: TRBV5-1; J: TRBJ2-7; CDR3: CASRGSERREQYF; DNA: TGCGCCAGCCGCGGCAGTGAAAGACGCGAGCAGTACTTC
D: TRBD1; size: many; V: TRBV7-6; J: TRBJ1-3; CDR3: CASSPRGQLSSGNTIYF; DNA: TGTGCCAGCAGCCCGAGGGGACAGCTCAGCTCTGGAAACACCATATATTTT
D: .; size: .; V: TRBV24-1; J: TRBJ2-5; CDR3: CATSDLSRGRKETQYF; DNA: TGTGCCACCAGTGATTTGAGTCGGGGGAGGAAGGAGACCCAGTACTTC
D: TRBD2; size: many; V: TRBV5-1; J: TRBJ2-3; CDR3: CASSLEGGGAGDTQYF; DNA: TGCGCCAGCAGCTTGGAAGGCGGGGGGGCTGGAGATACGCAGTATTTT
D: TRBD1; size: many; V: TRBV23-1; J: TRBJ2-7; CDR3: CASSQPDRDRYEQYF; DNA: TGCGCCAGCAGTCAACCGGACAGGGACCGTTACGAGCAGTACTTC
D: TRBD1; size: many; V: TRBV5-6; J: TRBJ2-2; CDR3: CASSDTQGVTGELFF; DNA: TGTGCCAGCAGCGATACACAGGGGGTCACCGGGGAGCTGTTTTTT
D: .; size: many; V: TRBV7-2; J: TRBJ2-5; CDR3: CASSLGRGGETQYF; DNA: TGTGCCAGCAGCTTAGGGAGGGGAGGAGAGACCCAGTACTTC
D: .; size: many; V: TRBV12-3/TRBV12-4; J: TRBJ1-5; CDR3: CASSLATNQPQHF; DNA: TGTGCCAGCAGTTTAGCCACCAATCAGCCCCAGCATTTT
D: .; size: many; V: TRBV7-2; J: TRBJ1-3; CDR3: CASSPSEGRNTIYF; DNA: TGTGCCAGCAGCCCCTCGGAGGGGCGAAACACCATATATTTT
D: TRBD2; size: many; V: TRBV19; J: TRBJ2-1; CDR3: CASISGGAYNEQFF; DNA: TGTGCCAGTATAAGCGGGGGAGCCTACAATGAGCAGTTCTTC
D: TRBD1; size: many; V: TRBV7-7; J: TRBJ2-7; CDR3: CASSTGTGSSYEQYF; DNA: TGTGCCAGCAGCACCGGGACAGGGAGCTCCTACGAGCAGTACTTC